This T cell receptor (beta chain) was sequenced for a study of blood T cell repertoires in COVID-19. Whole-study context: Sites in the United States, Italy and Spain provided acute and convalescent COVID-19 samples. T cells, B-cell-depleted T cells, or PBMCs provided the cDNA or gDNA that served as material.

Recruits, aged roughly 18 to 89 years, lived in 20 to 30 US areas. V lost 7 bases and J lost 7, with 4 bases in between. Germline V CDR1 and CDR2: LGHNA, YNFKEQ. The CDR3 covers 10 residues. Authors' processing steps: From reference gene primer amplification, estimates of nucleated cell counts were derived. Data came from immunoSEQ multiplex PCR; TCRdb stores just in-frame clones and leaves some out. V, J and clone size derive from that table, while D and trimming were established from the DNA sequence. The repertoire holds 200,000 to 250,000 clones, with roughly 79% as singletons. Sequencing was carried out using PBMCs or T cells enriched from blood (not recorded which). This sequence was found in a woman in her fifties or sixties with acute COVID-19. The gene calls are TRBV4-2 and TRBJ1-4, with D unclear. Written as DNA, the CDR3 is TGTGCCAGCAAGAGTGAAAAACTGTTTTTT. This translates into CASKSEKLFF.